A single sample gave rise to the 24 T cell receptor beta chains below, sequenced in a study of cytomegalovirus exposure and HLA in healthy donors. The data were produced by immunoSEQ multiplex PCR, yet TCRdb's version contains in-frame clones alone and is incomplete. The top ten clones hold 2.9% of a sample with 200,000 to 250,000 clones, about 91% of them seen once. The sample was PBMCs. The origin of the receptors is a woman between 18 and 29 years old in good health and CMV-seronegative.

The genes are TRBV6-6 and TRBJ2-3; D is ambiguous. Deletions cut 4 bases from V and 5 bases from J, with 7 bases between. The CDR3 runs to 12 residues. Germline V gene sequence: CDR1 MNHNY, CDR2 SVGAGI (reference sequence). CDR3 sequence: CASSSRQDTQYF. DNA for the CDR3: TGTGCCAGCAGTTCCCGACAAGATACGCAGTATTTT.

The chain couples TRBV28 to TRBJ2-7; D is possibly TRBD1 (5 bases). The CDR3 sequence is 13 residues long. Between the trimmed V and J ends, which lost 4 bases and 1 base, there was a span of 8 bases. Germline CDR1 and CDR2: MDHEN and SYDVKM. For the CDR3, the DNA is TGTGCCAGCAGTTACAGACAGTCCTACGAGCAGTACTTC. Protein: CASSYRQSYEQYF.

The chain joins TRBV6-5 to TRBJ1-2, with a possible D match to TRBD1 (6 bases). The CDR3 consists of 12 residues. From germline, CDR1 is MNHEY and CDR2 SVGAGI. Between the trimmed V and J ends, which lost 5 bases and 4 bases, there was a span of 8 bases. CDR3 bases: TGTGCCAGCAGTGGGGACACCTATGGCTACACCTTC. Residues: CASSGDTYGYTF.

This clone was observed a single time. The chain couples TRBV5-1 to TRBJ2-3; 15 nucleotides agree with TRBD2. Germline trimming cut 4 bases from V and 3 bases from J; bases unmatched to any gene: 6. CDR3 length: 17 amino acids. Looked up from germline, CDR1 is SGHRS and CDR2 is YFSETQ. CDR3 in amino acids: CASSKGLAGGVTDTQYF. The CDR3 DNA reads as TGCGCCAGCAGCAAGGGACTAGCGGGAGGAGTTACAGATACGCAGTATTTT.

This clone was counted once. J is TRBJ2-1 and V is TRBV19; 7 nucleotides agree with TRBD2. Germline trimming cut 2 bases from V and 4 bases from J; bases unmatched to any gene: 5. This CDR3 comprises 15 residues. Per the germline V gene, CDR1 is LNHDA and CDR2 is SQIVND (reference sequence). CDR3 sequence: CASSILAAKYNEQFF. The DNA for the CDR3 is TGTGCCAGTAGTATACTAGCGGCAAAATACAATGAGCAGTTCTTC.

J is TRBJ1-2 and V is TRBV28; possibly TRBD1 for D (5 bases). Germline CDR1 reads MDHEN; CDR2 reads SYDVKM. The CDR3 is made up of 15 amino acids. Trimming removed 8 bases from V and 3 bases from J, with 19 bases in between. This CDR3 reads CASLWGRDSDYGYTF. CDR3 sequence (DNA): TGTGCCAGCCTTTGGGGGAGGGATTCGGACTATGGCTACACCTTC.

The chain recombines TRBV6-4 with TRBJ2-2; TRBD2 matches at 9 bases. The V segment lost 3 bases and the J segment 3 bases; nucleotides outside the gene matches: 5. The germline CDR1 and CDR2 sequences are MRHNA and SNTAGT. CDR3 size: 16 residues. In DNA, the CDR3 is TGTGCCAGCAGTGAAAATAGCGGGAGACACACCGGGGAGCTGTTTTTT. Amino acid sequence: CASSENSGRHTGELFF.

CDR3: CASSYRAGGFTDTQYF. CDR3 coding DNA: TGTGCCAGCAGCTATAGAGCGGGGGGCTTCACAGATACGCAGTATTTT. The rearrangement links TRBV5-4 to TRBJ2-3; TRBD2 aligns across 9 bases. This CDR3 is built from 16 residues. Germline V gene data show CDR1 as SGHNT and CDR2 as YYREEE (reference sequence). V lost 3 bases, J lost 2 bases, and 7 bases stayed unmatched.

J is TRBJ1-5 and V is TRBV28; possibly TRBD1 for D (5 bases). With 6 bases removed from V and 4 bases from J, the gap between germline ends came to 16 bases. CDR1 MDHEN and CDR2 SYDVKM come from the germline V gene. This CDR3 has 15 amino acids. CDR3 in amino acids: CASRAGGVGNQPQHF. The CDR3 region has the DNA TGTGCCAGCAGAGCCGGGGGGGTAGGGAATCAGCCCCAGCATTTT.

This chain connects TRBV27 to TRBJ1-4, with TRBD1 as a possible D gene (6 bases). There are 14 residues in the CDR3. V lost 5 bases to trimming and J lost 5 bases, with 12 bases between them. Germline loops: CDR1 MNHEY, CDR2 SMNVEV (reference sequence). The CDR3 nucleotides read TGTGCCAGCAGTCCGCACAGGGAAAATGAAAAACTGTTTTTT. Translation: CASSPHRENEKLFF.

The rearrangement joins TRBV2 to TRBJ2-1; 7 positions match TRBD2. The CDR3 consists of 14 residues. The germline gives CDR1 SNHLY, CDR2 FYNNEI. Trimming took 3 bases from V and 9 from J; bases not matched to a gene: 8. The CDR3 nucleotides read TGTGCCAGCAGTGATCAGGGCGGGAGTTCTGAGCAGTTCTTC. Protein sequence: CASSDQGGSSEQFF.

J is TRBJ2-5 and V is TRBV7-2; weak D call: TRBD2 (7 bases). Per the germline V gene, CDR1 is SGHTA and CDR2 is FQGNSA. V was shortened by 5 bases and J by 5 bases, with 15 bases between the two germline ends. This CDR3 is 14 amino acids long. The DNA for the CDR3 is TGTGCCAGCAGCACAGGGAAGGGGGGGGAGACCCAGTACTTC. Translation: CASSTGKGGETQYF.

The rearrangement joins TRBV7-9 to TRBJ1-1; the D is unclear. The germline V gene encodes CDR1 SEHNR and CDR2 FQNEAQ (reference sequence). The CDR3 extends over 12 amino acids. Trimming left V 4 bases short and J 6 bases short, with 9 bases between. The CDR3 region has the DNA TGTGCCAGCAGCTCATCTAACCCTGAAGCTTTCTTT. Translated, it gives CASSSSNPEAFF.

The chain has TRBV7-2 and TRBJ2-2; 8 bases map to TRBD1. The germline CDR1 and CDR2 sequences are SGHTA and FQGNSA. Trimming at V came to 3 bases and at J to 5 bases, leaving 8 bases not matched to a gene. The CDR3 loop spans 16 amino acids. The DNA of the CDR3 is TGTGCCAGCAGCTTTACCGGGACAGGCTTTACCGGGGAGCTGTTTTTT. Protein sequence: CASSFTGTGFTGELFF.

The chain joins TRBV29-1 to TRBJ2-1; no clear D. Germline CDR1 reads SQVTM; CDR2 reads ANQGSEA. This CDR3 comprises 13 residues. V was cut by 6 bases and J by 6 bases, with 15 bases left in between. CDR3 amino acids: CSVIPLESNEQFF. CDR3 bases: TGCAGCGTCATACCGTTGGAGTCCAATGAGCAGTTCTTC.

The chain employs TRBV9 and TRBJ2-3, with D perhaps matching TRBD2 (6 bases). The V gene's germline CDR1 is SGDLS and CDR2 YYNGEE. The CDR3 spans 15 residues. Trimming cost V 2 bases and J 2 bases, with 12 bases left between them. The CDR3, as DNA: TGTGCCAGCAGCGTTGCGGGAAACCCCACAGATACGCAGTATTTT. This gives the protein CASSVAGNPTDTQYF.

This clone was detected once. The chain combines TRBV6-1 with TRBJ2-7, with D possibly TRBD2 on 5 matching bases. Trimming removed 8 bases from V and 1 base from J, with 15 bases in between. Germline CDR1 MNHNS, CDR2 SASEGT. The CDR3 runs to 14 residues. CDR3 bases: TGTGCCAGCGGGTCAACGGGAAAATCCTACGAGCAGTACTTC. Residues: CASGSTGKSYEQYF.

The V call is TRBV4-1, the J call TRBJ2-3; no firm D call. CDR1 and CDR2 (germline): MGHRA, YSYEKL. V lost 0 bases to trimming and J lost 3 bases, with 16 bases between them. CDR3 length: 17 residues. CDR3: CASSQDQRHPLTDTQYF. The DNA of the CDR3 is TGCGCCAGCAGCCAAGATCAAAGACACCCACTTACAGATACGCAGTATTTT.

The V gene is TRBV4-1, the J gene TRBJ1-1; possible D gene TRBD1, 6 bases. V gave up 1 base and J gave up 7 bases, with 16 bases separating them. This CDR3 region has 15 residues. Germline V CDR1 and CDR2: MGHRA, YSYEKL. CDR3 sequence: CASSQAPGQEIEAFF. The DNA of the CDR3 is TGCGCCAGCAGCCAAGCGCCGGGACAAGAAATTGAAGCTTTCTTT.

This chain connects TRBV19 to TRBJ1-4; D gene ambiguous. V was cut by 0 bases and J by 8 bases, with 16 bases left in between. The CDR3 consists of 16 residues. The V gene's germline CDR1 is LNHDA and CDR2 SQIVND (reference sequence). The CDR3 is CASSIDLKRRGEKLFF. The CDR3 nucleotides are TGTGCCAGTAGTATAGATCTGAAGAGGCGGGGAGAAAAACTGTTTTTT.

The chain employs TRBV19 and TRBJ1-5, with unresolved D. V was shortened by 4 bases and J by 4 bases, with 11 bases between the two germline ends. The CDR3 is 14 amino acids. Germline-derived CDR1 and CDR2 are LNHDA and SQIVND (reference sequence). As DNA, the CDR3 is TGTGCCAGTAGTACCACGGGAGGTAATCAGCCCCAGCATTTT. It is translated as CASSTTGGNQPQHF.

The genes are TRBV4-2 and TRBJ2-3; TRBD2 matches at 7 bases. The V gene end was trimmed by 1 base and the J gene end by 5 bases; junction bases not matched to a gene: 3. CDR3 length: 14 amino acids. CDR1 is LGHNA, CDR2 YNFKEQ, per germline. This chain's CDR3 is CASSQGLARDTQYF. CDR3 nucleotide sequence: TGTGCCAGCAGCCAAGGACTAGCTAGAGATACGCAGTATTTT.

The V and J genes are TRBV19 and TRBJ2-7; 9 positions match TRBD1. The CDR3 sequence is 13 residues long. V lost 8 bases and J lost 6; bases outside the gene matches: 8. Per the germline V gene, CDR1 is LNHDA and CDR2 is SQIVND (reference sequence). This CDR3 reads CASSTGTGFEQYF. The DNA of the CDR3 is TGTGCCAGTTCGACCGGGACAGGGTTCGAGCAGTACTTC. The full variable domain, completed using reference TRBV19 and TRBJ2-7, is DGGITQSPKYLFRKEGQNVTLSCEQNLNHDAMYWYRQDPGQGLRLIYYSQIVNDFQKGDIAEGYSVSREKKESFPLTVTSAQKNPTAFYLCASSTGTGFEQYFGPGTRLTVT.

This rearrangement joins TRBV27 to TRBJ1-1, with TRBD1 matching 8 bases. From germline, CDR1 is MNHEY and CDR2 SMNVEV (reference sequence). V shed 6 bases, J shed 6 bases, and the junction held 12 bases outside the gene matches. The CDR3 is 15 amino acids. In nucleotides, the CDR3 is TGTGCCAGCAGCCCCCACAGGGGACAGGCCCCTGAAGCTTTCTTT. Translating gives CASSPHRGQAPEAFF.